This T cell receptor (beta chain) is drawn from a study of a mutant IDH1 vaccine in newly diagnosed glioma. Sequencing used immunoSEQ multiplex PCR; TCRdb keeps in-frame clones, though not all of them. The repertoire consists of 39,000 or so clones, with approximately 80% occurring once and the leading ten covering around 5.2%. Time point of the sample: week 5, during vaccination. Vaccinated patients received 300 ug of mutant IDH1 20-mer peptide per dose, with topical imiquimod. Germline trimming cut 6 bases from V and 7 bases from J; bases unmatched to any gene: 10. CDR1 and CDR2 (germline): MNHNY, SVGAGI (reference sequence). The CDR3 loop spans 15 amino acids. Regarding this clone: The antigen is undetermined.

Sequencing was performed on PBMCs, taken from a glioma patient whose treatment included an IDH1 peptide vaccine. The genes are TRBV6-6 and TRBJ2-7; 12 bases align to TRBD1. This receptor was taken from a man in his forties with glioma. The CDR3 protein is CASSRDGTGGREQYF. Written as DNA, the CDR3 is TGTGCCAGCAGCCGCGACGGGACAGGGGGCCGGGAGCAGTACTTC.